The 18 T cell receptor beta chains reported below all come from one sample, sequenced in a study of vaccination and CD4 T cells after COVID-19 (dated by TCRdb to 2021 to 2024). Receptors were amplified or captured by PCR. TCRdb shows the sequencer as Illumina iSeq 100. TCR sequencing of DNA from cultured CD4+ T cells used the Oncomine TCR Beta short-read assay at the Johns Hopkins FTIC core. The QIAamp micro DNA kit was used to extract genomic DNA from the cultured CD4+ T cells. The raw public data were reprocessed by TCRdb itself: fastp quality trimming at Q25, MiXCR clonotype calling, in-frame beta chains only. Each entry is one CDR3 protein sequence, shown with its most common DNA and genes. This sample has 8,500 to 14,000 distinct CDR3 sequences in its table, and approximately 30% of those were observed once. About 19% of the sample rests with the top ten. The label giving this sample's treatment or condition can be read as: approximately nine-day PBMC culture with coronavirus spike peptide pools or control peptides (ViraFEST assay). CD4+ T cells from unexposed donors were collected before the COVID-19 pandemic (2011-2018).

No antigen has been identified for these receptors. The sequencing input was CD4+ T cells from blood, cultured in vitro. The receptors come from a human donor in good health.

This clonotype was found a few times. This chain joins TRBV27 and TRBJ1-2; possibly TRBD1 for D (5 bases). Germline V lookup: CDR1 MNHEY, CDR2 SMNVEV (reference sequence). This CDR3 region has 14 residues. Trimming removed 3 bases from V and 0 bases from J, with 8 bases in between. Written as DNA, the CDR3 is TGTGCCAGCAGTTTCGACAGTACTAACTATGGCTACACCTTC. This encodes CASSFDSTNYGYTF.

This clonotype was counted between two and nine times. This chain connects TRBV12-3 or TRBV12-4 to TRBJ2-3; D not certain. The ends were cut back, 7 bases at V and 2 bases at J, with 7 bases in the middle. The CDR3 loop spans 12 amino acids. CDR3 sequence reads: CASTLNTDTQYF. CDR3 DNA: TGTGCCAGCACCCTAAACACAGATACGCAGTATTTT.

This clonotype showed up just a few times. The chain carries TRBV20-1 and TRBJ2-3; no clear D gene. The CDR3 spans 14 residues. Trimming removed 6 bases at V and 2 bases at J, with 15 bases between. CDR1 is DFQATT, CDR2 SNEGSKA, per germline (reference sequence). CDR3 nucleotides: TGCAGTGCCCCCGACCGGATGCTCACAGATACGCAGTATTTT. The encoded protein is CSAPDRMLTDTQYF.

This clonotype was observed a handful of times. This chain uses TRBV7-9 with TRBJ1-1; D perhaps matches TRBD1 (5 bases). Between the trimmed V and J ends, which lost 5 bases and 11 bases, there was a span of 15 bases. The germline V gene has CDR1 SEHNR and CDR2 FQNEAQ (reference sequence). The CDR3 sequence is 12 residues long. In DNA form, the CDR3 reads TGTGCCAGCAGCCCCAAGACCGGGGCCGCTTTCTTT. Amino acids: CASSPKTGAAFF. Based on the CDR3 plus reference TRBV7-9 and TRBJ1-1, the full variable domain is DTGVSQNPRHKITKRGQNVTFRCDPISEHNRLYWYRQTLGQGPEFLTYFQNEAQLEKSRLLSDRFSAERPKGSFSTLEIQRTEQGDSAMYLCASSPKTGAAFFGQGTRLTVV.

This chain links TRBV4-3 with TRBJ2-7; D is unresolved. Germline V gene lookup returns CDR1 LGHNA and CDR2 YSLEER. This CDR3 is 12 amino acids long. With 0 bases removed from V and 5 bases from J, the gap between germline ends came to 5 bases. This CDR3 is CASSQDWNEQYF. The CDR3 nucleotides are TGCGCCAGCAGCCAAGATTGGAACGAGCAGTACTTC.

Here the CDR3 DNA reads TGCGCCAGCAGCCAAGGACGGGGGAGCACGGCCCGCGATACGCAGTATTTT. It translates to CASSQGRGSTARDTQYF. The rearrangement joins TRBV4-3 to TRBJ2-3, with D tentatively TRBD2 (6 bases). The CDR3 has 17 residues. The V gene lost 1 base and the J gene lost 6 bases, with 20 bases spanning the gap. Germline assignment: CDR1 LGHNA and CDR2 YSLEER.

This rearrangement joins TRBV20-1 to TRBJ2-7, with 8 bases that match TRBD2. This CDR3 region has 14 residues. With V trimmed by 6 bases and J by 4 bases, 11 bases remained unmatched. Germline assignment: CDR1 DFQATT and CDR2 SNEGSKA (reference sequence). CDR3 DNA sequence: TGCAGTGCCCCTTACGCGGGAGGACTTTACGAGCAGTACTTC. Its translation: CSAPYAGGLYEQYF.

The chain is built from TRBV28 and TRBJ2-1; 10 bases map to TRBD1. The CDR3 has 16 amino acids. Germline CDR1 MDHEN, CDR2 SYDVKM. The V segment lost 0 bases and the J segment 2 bases; nucleotides outside the gene matches: 1. CDR3 amino acids: CASSLWGTGAYNEQFF. For the CDR3, the DNA is TGTGCCAGCAGTTTATGGGGGACAGGGGCCTACAATGAGCAGTTCTTC.

This chain uses TRBV28 with TRBJ2-6; D uncertain. This CDR3 region has 12 residues. Looked up from germline, CDR1 is MDHEN and CDR2 is SYDVKM. V lost 8 bases and J lost 2, with 4 bases in between. CDR3: CASRPGANVLTF. Written as DNA, the CDR3 is TGTGCCAGCCGACCTGGGGCCAACGTCCTGACTTTC.

This CDR3 reads CASSPRTWEGLQETQYF. In DNA, the CDR3 is TGTGCCAGCAGCCCCCGTACGTGGGAGGGGTTACAAGAGACCCAGTACTTC. This chain links TRBV7-9 with TRBJ2-5; TRBD2 matches 7 bases. CDR3 length: 17 amino acids. Trimming at V came to 5 bases and at J to 2 bases, leaving 14 bases not matched to a gene. The germline V gene encodes CDR1 SEHNR and CDR2 FQNEAQ (reference sequence).

This sequence joins TRBV6-1 and TRBJ1-6, with D possibly matching TRBD1 (6 bases). The CDR3 length is 12 residues. Per the germline V gene, CDR1 is MNHNS and CDR2 is SASEGT. V dropped 6 bases and J dropped 10 bases, with 10 bases sitting between them. CDR3 residues: CASRQGISPLHF. The DNA for the CDR3 is TGTGCCAGCAGACAGGGTATCTCACCCCTCCACTTT.

The chain is built from TRBV6-1 and TRBJ1-1; tentatively, D is TRBD1 (6 bases). Germline CDR1 is MNHNS and CDR2 is SASEGT. This CDR3 spans 13 amino acids. V lost 7 bases and J 4 bases, leaving 13 bases between the germline ends. DNA for the CDR3: TGTGCCAGCACCAAACCAGGGGTCACTGAAGCTTTCTTT. It codes for CASTKPGVTEAFF.

The rearrangement uses TRBV6-5 and TRBJ1-5, with 9 bases fitting TRBD1. The V gene's germline CDR1 is MNHEY and CDR2 SVGAGI. This CDR3 comprises 17 residues. V lost 0 bases and J lost 4; bases outside the gene matches: 7. For the CDR3, the DNA is TGTGCCAGCAGTTACTCATCACAGGGGGCAGGGAATCAGCCCCAGCATTTT. Amino acids: CASSYSSQGAGNQPQHF.

This clonotype was seen a few times. This sequence joins TRBV2 and TRBJ2-5; 11 bases line up with TRBD2. Trimming removed 4 bases from V and 5 bases from J; junction bases left unmatched: 6. CDR3 length: 15 residues. Germline V lookup: CDR1 SNHLY, CDR2 FYNNEI. This CDR3 is CASSVSGRAGETQYF. In DNA form, the CDR3 reads TGTGCCAGCAGTGTTAGCGGGAGGGCCGGGGAGACCCAGTACTTC.

This clonotype appeared a few times. V is TRBV5-4 and J is TRBJ2-5; 7 bases line up with TRBD1. V was clipped by 2 bases and J by 1 base; unmatched bases: 8. The germline V gene has CDR1 SGHNT and CDR2 YYREEE (reference sequence). This CDR3 spans 16 amino acids. CDR3 amino acids: CASSFPTGKAQETQYF. In DNA, the CDR3 is TGTGCCAGCAGCTTCCCGACAGGGAAGGCCCAAGAGACCCAGTACTTC.

The V and J genes are TRBV5-1 and TRBJ2-7; 13 bases agree with TRBD2. Germline values: CDR1 SGHRS, CDR2 YFSETQ. The CDR3 runs to 16 residues. V dropped 4 bases and J dropped 2; count of bases not matched to a gene: 6. CDR3 in amino acids: CASSGGLAGVPYEQYF. The CDR3 DNA sequence: TGCGCCAGCAGCGGCGGACTAGCGGGAGTACCCTACGAGCAGTACTTC.

The chain carries TRBV20-1 and TRBJ1-1, with 7 bases that match TRBD1. CDR1 and CDR2 from the germline V gene are DFQATT and SNEGSKA (reference sequence). This CDR3 is 16 amino acids long. Germline trimming cut 6 bases from V and 1 base from J; bases unmatched to any gene: 14. The CDR3 bases are TGCAGTGCCCCGAGTTGGGACAGCATAAAGAACACTGAAGCTTTCTTT. Its protein product is CSAPSWDSIKNTEAFF.

This chain joins TRBV4-3 and TRBJ1-3; D gene ambiguous. V was shortened by 0 bases and J by 8 bases, with 14 bases between the two germline ends. Germline V gene sequence: CDR1 LGHNA, CDR2 YSLEER. CDR3 length: 15 amino acids. CDR3 DNA: TGCGCCAGCAGCCAAGATTTCGGGGTCGGTGACACCATATATTTT. This gives the protein CASSQDFGVGDTIYF.